The 26 T cell receptor beta chains below all came from one sample that was sequenced in a study of graft-versus-host responses after intestinal transplantation. The antigens of these receptors remain unknown. The method was immunoSEQ multiplex PCR; TCRdb's version includes in-frame clones alone and lacks a portion of them. The sample holds 85,000 to 100,000 clones, 92% seen once. The starting material was unstimulated CD4+ T cells sorted from spleen or lymph node cells, obtained before intestinal transplant. The receptors derive from a human donor who received an intestinal transplant.

This clone was counted once. A read error may account for a junction end that differs from germline. The sample contains more than one DNA sequence encoding this CDR3. CDR3 coding DNA: TGCGCCAGTAGTATCCTAGCGGGGAGCTCCTACGAGCAGTACTTC. The encoded protein is CASSILAGSSYEQYF. The genes are TRBV19 and TRBJ2-7; 9 positions match TRBD2. Germline V CDR1 and CDR2: LNHDA, SQIVND (reference sequence). CDR3 length equals 15 residues.

V usage is TRBV23-1 and J usage is TRBJ2-2, with D possibly being TRBD1 (7 bases). TRBV23-1 is reported as an ORF; its role is uncertain. This CDR3 is built from 15 residues. Trimming cost V 3 bases and J 4 bases, with 12 bases left between them. CDR3 sequence: CASSQGQGGTGELFF. DNA of the CDR3: TGCGCCAGCAGTCAGGGGCAGGGGGGCACCGGGGAGCTGTTTTTT.

The chain is built from TRBV27 and TRBJ2-3, with D maybe TRBD2 (6 bases). This CDR3 is built from 16 residues. Germline CDR1 is MNHEY and CDR2 is SMNVEV (reference sequence). Trimming shortened V by 6 bases and J by 4 bases, and 20 bases separated the two germline ends. The CDR3 protein is CASRSGGRFSSDTQYF. CDR3 DNA: TGTGCCAGCAGGTCTGGGGGGAGGTTTAGTTCAGATACGCAGTATTTT.

The chain couples TRBV4-2 to TRBJ1-1; D gene uncertain. CDR1 is LGHNA and CDR2 is YNFKEQ in the germline V gene. Trimming stripped 0 bases from V and 6 bases from J, with 11 bases between. The CDR3 covers 14 residues. In nucleotides, the CDR3 is TGTGCCAGCAGCCAAGAAGTGCGAGACTCTGAAGCTTTCTTT. Translation gives CASSQEVRDSEAFF.

The chain carries TRBV19 and TRBJ1-1; no clear D. The CDR3 loop spans 14 amino acids. Germline V gene lookup returns CDR1 LNHDA and CDR2 SQIVND (reference sequence). Deletions cut 2 bases from V and 2 bases from J, with 9 bases between. The DNA of the CDR3 is TGTGCCAGTAGTATAAGTTCGGTAAACACTGAAGCTTTCTTT. Its protein product is CASSISSVNTEAFF.

This chain joins TRBV6-5 and TRBJ1-6; D unclear. Germline V lookup: CDR1 MNHEY, CDR2 SVGAGI. This CDR3 contains 13 residues. The V end was cut by 7 bases, the J end by 4 bases, with 8 bases between. The CDR3 DNA reads as TGTGCCAGCACGGGAAAATATAATTCACCCCTCCACTTT. Encoded protein: CASTGKYNSPLHF.

This clone was seen only once. The chain is built from TRBV7-8 and TRBJ2-5; D is unclear. Trimming took off 4 bases at V and 5 bases at J, with 11 bases between the two ends. The CDR3 is 13 residues long. From germline, CDR1 is SGHVS and CDR2 FQNEAQ. CDR3 nucleotides: TGTGCCAGCAGCTCTCGCCTCGGGGAGACCCAGTACTTC. Residues: CASSSRLGETQYF.

The rearrangement uses TRBV30 and TRBJ2-1; D may be TRBD2 (6 bases). Germline V gives CDR1 GTSNPN, CDR2 SVGIG (reference sequence). This CDR3 has 14 residues. Trimming took off 3 bases at V and 3 bases at J, with 12 bases between the two ends. CDR3 loop: CAWRTGTFYNEQFF. The CDR3 DNA sequence: TGTGCCTGGAGAACCGGGACTTTCTACAATGAGCAGTTCTTC. The full variable domain, rest sourced from reference TRBV30 and TRBJ2-1, is SQTIHQWPATLVQPVGSPLSLECTVEGTSNPNLYWYRQAAGRGLQLLFYSVGIGQISSEVPQNLSASRPQDRQFILSSKKLLLSDSGFYLCAWRTGTFYNEQFFGPGTRLTVL.

The V call is TRBV27, the J call TRBJ2-7; the D gene is possibly TRBD1 (6 bases). Germline loops: CDR1 MNHEY, CDR2 SMNVEV (reference sequence). The V gene lost 6 bases and the J gene lost 2 bases, with 14 bases spanning the gap. CDR3 length: 14 amino acids. The CDR3 nucleotides read TGTGCCAGCAGCCCAGCGGACAGAACCTACGAGCAGTACTTC. The encoded protein is CASSPADRTYEQYF.

The rearrangement joins TRBV5-5 to TRBJ1-5; 7 positions match TRBD1. With 0 bases clipped from V and 0 bases from J, the junction kept 9 bases outside the gene matches. This CDR3 is 18 amino acids long. Germline V gene sequence: CDR1 SGHKS, CDR2 YYEKEE (reference sequence). The CDR3, as DNA: TGTGCCAGCAGCTTGGTGCAGGGGGATTCCCTTAGCAATCAGCCCCAGCATTTT. It translates to CASSLVQGDSLSNQPQHF. The entire variable domain, with the rest obtained from reference TRBV5-5 and TRBJ1-5, is as follows: DAGVTQSPTHLIKTRGQQVTLRCSPISGHKSVSWYQQVLGQGPQFIFQYYEKEERGRGNFPDRFSARQFPNYSSELNVNALLLGDSALYLCASSLVQGDSLSNQPQHFGDGTRLSIL.

The rearrangement uses TRBV12-5 and TRBJ1-3; TRBD1 matches 8 bases. The CDR3 is 17 residues long. CDR1 LGHNT and CDR2 FRNRAP come from the germline V gene. Losses at the gene ends were 6 bases for V and 0 bases for J; bases not matched to a gene: 10. The CDR3 region is CASGGQGLLRSGNTIYF. The CDR3 coding sequence is TGTGCTAGTGGCGGACAGGGCCTACTGCGCTCTGGAAACACCATATATTTT.

J is TRBJ1-6 and V is TRBV11-3; 8 bases are a match to TRBD1. Per the germline V gene, CDR1 is SGHNT and CDR2 is YENEEA. Trimming removed 5 bases from V and 8 bases from J; junction bases left unmatched: 5. This CDR3 spans 14 amino acids. Written as DNA, the CDR3 is TGTGCCAGCAGCACCCGACAGGGGCATTCACCCCTCCACTTT. It encodes CASSTRQGHSPLHF.

The V and J genes are TRBV7-3 and TRBJ2-1; 12 nucleotides line up with TRBD2. CDR1 is SGHTA and CDR2 is FQGTGA in the germline V gene. Trimming removed 5 bases from V and 5 bases from J; junction bases left unmatched: 10. This CDR3 comprises 17 residues. Written as DNA, the CDR3 is TGTGCCAGCAGCCCAGGGGCTAGCGGGGGGGCAAACAATGAGCAGTTCTTC. As protein: CASSPGASGGANNEQFF.

This sequence joins TRBV13 and TRBJ1-2, with 7 nucleotides matching TRBD1. V lost 5 bases to trimming and J lost 9 bases; unmatched junction nucleotides: 18. This CDR3 has 16 amino acids. Germline V gene data show CDR1 as PRHDT and CDR2 as FYEKMQ (reference sequence). The CDR3 DNA follows: TGTGCCAGCAGCGGGACGCGCGGACAGGCCGCTATAAGCTACACCTTC. Its translation: CASSGTRGQAAISYTF.

V and J are TRBV5-1 and TRBJ2-3, with TRBD2 matching 12 bases. The germline CDR1 and CDR2 sequences are SGHRS and YFSETQ. The junction had 11 bases not matched to a gene; V was cut back by 4 bases and J by 5 bases. CDR3 size: 17 residues. The CDR3 region is CASSRRKTSGGEDTQYF. CDR3 in DNA: TGCGCCAGCAGCCGACGGAAGACTAGCGGGGGTGAAGATACGCAGTATTTT.

V is TRBV5-4 and J is TRBJ2-3; the match to TRBD2 covers 12 bases. Germline lookup yields CDR1 SGHNT and CDR2 YYREEE (reference sequence). The V and J ends lost 3 bases and 4 bases, in that order; junction bases with no gene match: 3. This CDR3 has 15 amino acids. The CDR3 reads CASSSGLAGADTQYF. Written as DNA, the CDR3 is TGTGCCAGCAGCTCGGGACTAGCGGGCGCAGATACGCAGTATTTT.

The V call is TRBV6-5, the J call TRBJ1-3; 7 nucleotides line up with TRBD1. Germline-derived CDR1 and CDR2 are MNHEY and SVGAGI. J gave up 2 bases and V 2 bases, and 0 bases lay outside the gene matches. The CDR3 length is 14 residues. The CDR3 loop is CASSYTGAGNTIYF. DNA for the CDR3: TGTGCCAGCAGTTACACAGGGGCTGGAAACACCATATATTTT.

The CDR3 region has the DNA TGTGCCAGTAGATCTAGCGGGAGCACAGATACGCAGTATTTT. This gives the protein CASRSSGSTDTQYF. The genes are TRBV19 and TRBJ2-3, with TRBD2 matching 8 bases. The germline V gene has CDR1 LNHDA and CDR2 SQIVND (reference sequence). The CDR3 runs 14 residues. Trimming took 6 bases from V and 0 from J; bases not matched to a gene: 2. The full variable domain, with the rest looked up from reference TRBV19 and TRBJ2-3, is DGGITQSPKYLFRKEGQNVTLSCEQNLNHDAMYWYRQDPGQGLRLIYYSQIVNDFQKGDIAEGYSVSREKKESFPLTVTSAQKNPTAFYLCASRSSGSTDTQYFGPGTRLTVL.

The genes are TRBV11-2 and TRBJ1-5; D ambiguous. The germline V gene has CDR1 SGHAT and CDR2 FQNNGV. The CDR3 has 13 amino acids. The ends were cut back, 0 bases at V and 3 bases at J, with 3 bases in the middle. This CDR3 is CASSLDHNQPQHF. Written as DNA, the CDR3 is TGTGCCAGCAGCTTAGATCACAATCAGCCCCAGCATTTT.

J is TRBJ1-2 and V is TRBV4-1, with D perhaps TRBD1 (5 bases). V gave up 4 bases and J gave up 4 bases, with 10 bases separating them. Germline CDR1 is MGHRA and CDR2 is YSYEKL. This CDR3 is built from 13 residues. The CDR3: CASSRRQPYGYTF. Here the CDR3 DNA reads TGCGCCAGCAGCCGCCGACAGCCCTATGGCTACACCTTC.

V usage is TRBV6-6 and J usage is TRBJ1-5; a weak D match, TRBD1 (5 bases). Germline loops: CDR1 MNHNY, CDR2 SVGAGI (reference sequence). V dropped 0 bases and J dropped 7 bases, with 13 bases sitting between them. CDR3 size: 15 residues. The CDR3 region has the DNA TGTGCCAGCAGTTACTCAGTGGGAGGGGACCAGCCCCAGCATTTT. Translated: CASSYSVGGDQPQHF.

This clone came up once. V is TRBV11-1 and J is TRBJ1-3; tentative D call: TRBD1 (5 bases). CDR1 SGHAT and CDR2 FQDESV come from the germline V gene (reference sequence). This CDR3 contains 16 residues. The V gene lost 5 bases and the J gene lost 2 bases, with 16 bases spanning the gap. The CDR3 protein is CASSSFVRQTGNTIYF. The CDR3 DNA reads TGTGCCAGCAGCAGTTTTGTACGACAGACTGGAAACACCATATATTTT.

The rearrangement links TRBV9 to TRBJ2-3, with 12 bases that match TRBD1. The V gene's germline CDR1 is SGDLS and CDR2 YYNGEE. The CDR3 runs to 15 residues. After removal of 3 bases from V and 5 bases from J, the junction contained 4 bases not matched to a gene. CDR3 coding DNA: TGTGCCAGCAGCGCCGGGACAGGGGGCAGAGATACGCAGTATTTT. Translation: CASSAGTGGRDTQYF.

V and J are TRBV11-2 and TRBJ2-7; D is perhaps TRBD1 (6 bases). The CDR3 totals 15 residues. The germline CDR1 and CDR2 sequences are SGHAT and FQNNGV. With 2 bases removed from V and 1 base from J, the gap between germline ends came to 12 bases. The CDR3 bases are TGTGCCAGCAGCTTACCTGGGACACTGTCCTACGAGCAGTACTTC. It yields the protein CASSLPGTLSYEQYF. The full variable domain, rest sourced from reference TRBV11-2 and TRBJ2-7, is EAGVAQSPRYKIIEKRQSVAFWCNPISGHATLYWYQQILGQGPKLLIQFQNNGVVDDSQLPKDRFSAERLKGVDSTLKIQPAKLEDSAVYLCASSLPGTLSYEQYFGPGTRLTVT.

The chain recombines TRBV27 with TRBJ1-5, with a possible D match to TRBD1 (5 bases). Germline assignment: CDR1 MNHEY and CDR2 SMNVEV (reference sequence). V shed 8 bases and J shed 5 bases, with 13 bases lying between them. CDR3 length: 13 residues. The CDR3 bases are TGTGCCAGCGGACTGGGGGGGGATCAGCCCCAGCATTTT. Its protein product is CASGLGGDQPQHF.

The J gene is TRBJ1-2, the V gene TRBV6-1, with a tentative D call TRBD1 (6 bases). Germline V gives CDR1 MNHNS, CDR2 SASEGT. This CDR3 contains 13 residues. With 6 bases removed from V and 3 bases from J, the gap between germline ends came to 11 bases. The CDR3 DNA follows: TGTGCCAGCAGCCCTCGACAGGACTATGGCTACACCTTC. Protein sequence: CASSPRQDYGYTF.